The table lists the clone carrying this T cell receptor (beta chain) with a count of one. The CDR3 extends over 15 amino acids. Germline V gene lookup returns CDR1 MNHEY and CDR2 SVGAGI. The V segment lost 6 bases and the J segment 4 bases; nucleotides outside the gene matches: 9. The data are from a study of blood T cell repertoires in COVID-19. Study as a whole: Italy, Spain and the United States were the sources of the convalescent and acute COVID-19 samples.

Profiling relied on immunoSEQ multiplex PCR, and the TCRdb table lists in-frame clones only, not all of them. This sample yields some 350,000 clones, of which about 90% are seen a single time; around 3.5% belongs to the top ten. The clonotype comes from a woman between 18 and 29 years old who had recovered from COVID-19. The sequenced material came from peripheral blood. The chain combines TRBV6-5 with TRBJ1-2, with 9 positions matching TRBD1. Here the CDR3 reads CASSRDRALVYGYTF. For the CDR3, the DNA is TGTGCCAGCAGCCGGGACAGGGCTTTGGTCTATGGCTACACCTTC.